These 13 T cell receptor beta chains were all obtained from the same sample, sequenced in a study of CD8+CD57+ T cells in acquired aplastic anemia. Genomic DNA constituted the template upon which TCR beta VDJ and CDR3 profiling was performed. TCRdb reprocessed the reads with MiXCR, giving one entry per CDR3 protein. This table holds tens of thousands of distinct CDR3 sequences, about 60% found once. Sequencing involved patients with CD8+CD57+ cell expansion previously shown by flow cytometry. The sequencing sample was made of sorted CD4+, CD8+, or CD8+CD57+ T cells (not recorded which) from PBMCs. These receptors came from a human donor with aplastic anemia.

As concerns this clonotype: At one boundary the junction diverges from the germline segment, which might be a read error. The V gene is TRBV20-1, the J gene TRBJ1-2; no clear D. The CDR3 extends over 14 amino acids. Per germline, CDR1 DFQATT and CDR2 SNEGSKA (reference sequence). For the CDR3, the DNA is TGCAGCGCTAGGGCCTCGCTCACCAACTATGGCTACACCTTC. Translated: CSARASLTNYGYTF.

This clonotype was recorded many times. CDR3 sequence: CASSEAVTTDTQYF. CDR3 nucleotide sequence: TGTGCCAGCAGTGAGGCGGTCACCACAGATACGCAGTATTTT. V is TRBV6-1 and J is TRBJ2-3; D is undetermined. The V end lost 3 bases, the J end lost 2 bases, and 9 bases lay between the germline ends. CDR3 size: 14 residues. CDR1 and CDR2 from the germline V gene are MNHNS and SASEGT.

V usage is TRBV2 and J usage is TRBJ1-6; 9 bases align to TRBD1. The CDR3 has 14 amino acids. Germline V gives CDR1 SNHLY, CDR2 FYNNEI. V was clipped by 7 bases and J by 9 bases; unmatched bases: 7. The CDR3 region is CASTRTGVGSPLHF. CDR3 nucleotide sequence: TGTGCCAGCACCCGGACAGGGGTGGGTTCACCCCTCCACTTT.

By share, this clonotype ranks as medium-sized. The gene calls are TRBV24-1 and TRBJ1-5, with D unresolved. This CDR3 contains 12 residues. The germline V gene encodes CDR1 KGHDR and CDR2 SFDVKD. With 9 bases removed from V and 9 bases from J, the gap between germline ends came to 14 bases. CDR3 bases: TGTGCCACCGAGCGGGTCGCCGGGCCCCAGCATTTT. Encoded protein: CATERVAGPQHF.

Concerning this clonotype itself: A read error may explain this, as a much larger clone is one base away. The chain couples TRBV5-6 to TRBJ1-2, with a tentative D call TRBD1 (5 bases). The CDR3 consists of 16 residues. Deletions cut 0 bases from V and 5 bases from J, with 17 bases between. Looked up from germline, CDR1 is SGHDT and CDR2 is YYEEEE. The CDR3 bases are TGTGCCAGCAGCTTGGAGAGGGACGGGCCCGTATATGGCTACACCTTC. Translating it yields CASSLERDGPVYGYTF.

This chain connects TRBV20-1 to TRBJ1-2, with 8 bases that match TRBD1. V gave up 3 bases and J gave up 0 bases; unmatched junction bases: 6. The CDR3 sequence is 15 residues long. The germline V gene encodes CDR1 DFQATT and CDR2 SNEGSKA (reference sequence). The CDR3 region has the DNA TGCAGTGCTAGTGACAGGGGAAGGGCTAACTATGGCTACACCTTC. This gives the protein CSASDRGRANYGYTF.

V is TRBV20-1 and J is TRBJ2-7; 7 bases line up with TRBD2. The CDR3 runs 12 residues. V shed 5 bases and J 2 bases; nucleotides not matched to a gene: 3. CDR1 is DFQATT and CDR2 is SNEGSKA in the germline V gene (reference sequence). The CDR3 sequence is CSAASGTYEQYF. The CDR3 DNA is TGCAGTGCTGCTAGCGGCACCTACGAGCAGTACTTC.

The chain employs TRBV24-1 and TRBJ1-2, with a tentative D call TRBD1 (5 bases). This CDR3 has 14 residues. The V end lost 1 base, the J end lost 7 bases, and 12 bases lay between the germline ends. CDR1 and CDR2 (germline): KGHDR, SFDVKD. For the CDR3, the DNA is TGTGCCACCAGTGATTTTGGGGCAGACTGTGGCTACACCTTC. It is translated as CATSDFGADCGYTF.

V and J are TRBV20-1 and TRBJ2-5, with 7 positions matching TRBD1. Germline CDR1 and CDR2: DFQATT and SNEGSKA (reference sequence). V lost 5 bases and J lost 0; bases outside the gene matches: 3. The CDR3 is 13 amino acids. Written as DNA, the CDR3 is TGCAGTGCTCACGGGACAGACCAAGAGACCCAGTACTTC. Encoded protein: CSAHGTDQETQYF.

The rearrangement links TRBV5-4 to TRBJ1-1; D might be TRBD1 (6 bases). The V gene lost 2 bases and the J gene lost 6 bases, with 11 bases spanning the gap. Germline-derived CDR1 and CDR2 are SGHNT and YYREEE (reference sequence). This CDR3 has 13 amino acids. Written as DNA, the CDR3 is TGTGCCAGCAGCTTATGGGGGGGCCCTGAAGCTTTCTTT. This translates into CASSLWGGPEAFF.

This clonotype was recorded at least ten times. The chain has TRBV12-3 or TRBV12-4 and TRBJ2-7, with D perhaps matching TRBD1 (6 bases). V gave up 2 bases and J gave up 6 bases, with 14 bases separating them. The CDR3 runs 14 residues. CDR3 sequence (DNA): TGTGCCAGCAGTTTATATGTTGGGACAACCGAGCAGTACTTC. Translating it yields CASSLYVGTTEQYF.

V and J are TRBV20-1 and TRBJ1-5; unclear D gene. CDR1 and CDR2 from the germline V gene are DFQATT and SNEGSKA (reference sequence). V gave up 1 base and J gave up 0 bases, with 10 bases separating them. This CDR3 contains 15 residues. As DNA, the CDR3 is TGCAGTGCTAGAGGAGCTACCTATAGCAATCAGCCCCAGCATTTT. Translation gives CSARGATYSNQPQHF.

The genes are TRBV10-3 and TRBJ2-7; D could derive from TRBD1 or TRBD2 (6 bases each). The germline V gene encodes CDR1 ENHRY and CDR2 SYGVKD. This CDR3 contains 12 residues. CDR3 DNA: TGTGCCAGCAGTGAAGGGGGGTTCGAGCAGTACGTC. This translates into CASSEGGFEQYV.